This T cell receptor beta chain was recovered during a study of blood T cell repertoires in COVID-19. In the original workflow: Quantification of nucleated cells was approximated via reference gene primer amplification. Measured with immunoSEQ multiplex PCR; TCRdb has only the in-frame clones, and not every one. For V, J and clone size, that table is used; D and trimming come from the DNA. The table has approximately 220,000 clones, roughly 85% seen once. Germline V CDR1 and CDR2: LNHDA, SQIVND (reference sequence). V lost 5 bases and J lost 4, with 20 bases in between. This CDR3 is 16 amino acids long.

The clonotype comes from a woman aged 50 to 60 who had been exposed to COVID-19. Material for sequencing was PBMCs or T cells enriched from blood (not recorded which). The chain links TRBV19 to TRBJ2-5; D possibly corresponds to TRBD1 (6 bases). Here the CDR3 DNA reads TGTGCCAGTAGTGTTAGGGGGATGGGGTCAGGAGAGACCCAGTACTTC. This gives the protein CASSVRGMGSGETQYF.